These 21 T cell receptor beta chains were sequenced from one sample in a study of post-analysis software for immune sequencing data. Regarding the study as a whole: TRBV5-6, TRBV5-1 and TRBV20-1 belonged to a set of about five TRBV segments that were more frequent in patients than controls.

Their target antigens are unknown. Sequencing libraries made from TCR beta cDNA carried unique molecular identifiers. TCRdb fed the PCR reads into MiXCR, producing one record per CDR3 protein. Seen here are roughly 540,000 distinct CDR3 sequences, 34% observed once, and the top ten hold around 5.9%. The sample consisted of blood. These receptor sequences come from a girl aged 2-17 years with multiple sclerosis.

Turning to this clonotype: The CDR3 carries no conserved terminal phenylalanine or tryptophan, so it likely arises from a read error. The rearrangement uses TRBV7-2 and TRBJ2-7; 8 bases map to TRBD1. Germline CDR1 SGHTA, CDR2 FQGNSA. This CDR3 spans 14 amino acids. J lost 2 bases, V lost 5 bases, and 5 bases had no gene match. For the CDR3, the DNA is TGTGCCAGCAGCCCTCGACAGGGGCCCTACGAGCAGTACTAC. Translated, it gives CASSPRQGPYEQYY.

The V gene is TRBV5-1, the J gene TRBJ1-1, with TRBD1 matching over 7 bases. The germline V gene encodes CDR1 SGHRS and CDR2 YFSETQ. The V segment lost 3 bases and the J segment 0 bases; nucleotides outside the gene matches: 5. The CDR3 loop spans 15 amino acids. The CDR3 nucleotides are TGCGCCAGCAGCTCCCGGGACAGCATGAACACTGAAGCTTTCTTT. Amino acid sequence: CASSSRDSMNTEAFF. The variable domain in full, with the rest retrieved from reference TRBV5-1 and TRBJ1-1, is KAGVTQTPRYLIKTRGQQVTLSCSPISGHRSVSWYQQTPGQGLQFLFEYFSETQRNKGNFPGRFSGRQFSNSRSEMNVSTLELGDSALYLCASSSRDSMNTEAFFGQGTRLTVV.

The table lists this clonotype with a few counts. At one end, the junction sequence differs from germline, possibly due to a read error. V and J are TRBV6-1 and TRBJ1-2; 7 bases align to TRBD1. The CDR3 spans 15 residues. CDR1 MNHNS and CDR2 SASEGT come from the germline V gene. This CDR3 reads CASSEALTGNYGHTF. The CDR3 DNA sequence: TGTGCCAGCAGTGAAGCCTTGACAGGGAACTATGGCCACACCTTC.

This chain connects TRBV24-1 to TRBJ2-4, with a weak D call TRBD1 (5 bases). The DNA end is more similar to TRBJ2-5, so the J call may be wrong. The CDR3 length is 13 residues. The germline V gene has CDR1 KGHDR and CDR2 SFDVKD. CDR3 sequence (DNA): TGTGCCACCCAGGGCGAGACGGGAGAGACCCAGTACTTC. Amino acid sequence: CATQGETGETQYF.

This clonotype appeared once. This chain joins TRBV11-1 and TRBJ2-1; 9 bases fit TRBD2. The germline gives CDR1 SGHAT, CDR2 FQDESV (reference sequence). The CDR3 is 16 amino acids. V lost 5 bases to trimming and J lost 8 bases; unmatched junction nucleotides: 13. In DNA form, the CDR3 reads TGTGCCAGCAGCCCAATTTTAAGGCAGCGGGGGGATGAGCAGTTCTTC. It encodes CASSPILRQRGDEQFF.

This sequence joins TRBV24-1 and TRBJ2-3; 11 nucleotides match TRBD2. The CDR3 sequence is 17 residues long. With V trimmed by 4 bases and J by 2 bases, 7 bases remained unmatched. Germline-derived CDR1 and CDR2 are KGHDR and SFDVKD. The CDR3 loop reads CATSDPTSGDLTDTQYF. The CDR3 DNA reads as TGTGCCACCAGTGACCCGACTAGCGGGGACCTCACAGATACGCAGTATTTT.

There are a few counts of this clonotype. This chain connects TRBV6-6 to TRBJ2-7; weak D call: TRBD1 (6 bases). Per the germline V gene, CDR1 is MNHNY and CDR2 is SVGAGI (reference sequence). Trimming stripped 6 bases from V and 6 bases from J, with 12 bases between. The CDR3 has 12 amino acids. The CDR3 DNA reads TGTGCCAGCAGCATGACAGGTCCCGAGCAGTACTTC. This sequence encodes CASSMTGPEQYF.

The V call is TRBV5-6, the J call TRBJ2-7; no firm D call. Germline CDR1 is SGHDT and CDR2 is YYEEEE. The CDR3 spans 15 residues. V was trimmed by 2 bases and J by 3 bases, leaving 15 bases between them. CDR3 bases: TGTGCCAGCAGCTTATCGGAGTTGCCGTACTACGAGCAGTACTTC. Translated, it gives CASSLSELPYYEQYF.

This clonotype occurred a few times. The CDR3 here is CSASPRLNEQFF. The CDR3 nucleotides are TGCAGTGCTAGTCCCAGGCTCAATGAGCAGTTCTTC. This sequence joins TRBV20-1 and TRBJ2-1; D is ambiguous. Germline lookup yields CDR1 DFQATT and CDR2 SNEGSKA (reference sequence). CDR3 size: 12 residues. Trimming took 3 bases from V and 6 from J, leaving 9 bases between them.

The V and J genes are TRBV5-1 and TRBJ2-3; TRBD1 matches at 8 bases. The germline V gene encodes CDR1 SGHRS and CDR2 YFSETQ. V trimming: 1 base; J trimming: 2 bases; junction bases outside the gene matches: 12. This CDR3 is 18 amino acids long. DNA for the CDR3: TGCGCCAGCAGCTTGACCCCCGGGACAGGATCAATCACAGATACGCAGTATTTT. It codes for CASSLTPGTGSITDTQYF.

The chain is built from TRBV6-1 and TRBJ2-1; TRBD1 matches 10 bases. CDR3 length: 19 amino acids. Germline trimming cut 7 bases from V and 4 bases from J; bases unmatched to any gene: 19. Germline assignment: CDR1 MNHNS and CDR2 SASEGT. CDR3 sequence reads: CASTGGTGAQRTHYNEQFF. The DNA for the CDR3 is TGTGCCAGCACTGGAGGGACAGGGGCCCAAAGGACGCATTACAATGAGCAGTTCTTC.

This chain joins TRBV20-1 and TRBJ2-5; a weak D match, TRBD1 (6 bases). This CDR3 contains 14 residues. Germline V gene sequence: CDR1 DFQATT, CDR2 SNEGSKA (reference sequence). Trimming shortened V by 0 bases and J by 2 bases, and 10 bases separated the two germline ends. CDR3 nucleotide sequence: TGCAGTGCTAGAGATGGCGGACAGCAAGAGACCCAGTACTTC. This codes for CSARDGGQQETQYF.

About this clonotype itself: At one end, the junction sequence differs from germline, possibly due to a read error. The V gene is TRBV29-1, the J gene TRBJ2-7, with D perhaps matching TRBD1 (6 bases). The germline gives CDR1 SQVTM, CDR2 ANQGSEA. The length of the CDR3 is 15 residues. CDR3 bases: TGCAGCGCAAAGTATGAGGACAGTTCGGAAGGGACCCAGTACTTT. This gives the protein CSAKYEDSSEGTQYF.

V usage is TRBV2 and J usage is TRBJ2-5, with TRBD2 matching 7 bases. The CDR3 totals 17 residues. Losses at the gene ends were 0 bases for V and 5 bases for J; bases not matched to a gene: 12. Germline V gene data show CDR1 as SNHLY and CDR2 as FYNNEI. CDR3 sequence reads: CASSEARRLAPRETQYF. CDR3 DNA: TGTGCCAGCAGTGAAGCGCGAAGACTAGCTCCAAGGGAGACCCAGTACTTC.

CDR3 coding DNA: TGCAGCTTCAGACGACAGCACAATGAGCAGTTCTTC. This encodes CSFRRQHNEQFF. The V gene is TRBV20-1, the J gene TRBJ2-1; tentatively, D is TRBD1 (5 bases). The CDR3 spans 12 residues. The germline CDR1 and CDR2 sequences are DFQATT and SNEGSKA (reference sequence).

V and J are TRBV2 and TRBJ2-3; possibly TRBD1 for D (6 bases). Germline CDR1 reads SNHLY; CDR2 reads FYNNEI. CDR3 length: 15 amino acids. Trimming left V 10 bases short and J 3 bases short, with 20 bases between. DNA for the CDR3: TGTGCCACGCAAGTCGGTCTGCAGGGGACAGATACGCAGTATTTT. Translated: CATQVGLQGTDTQYF.

The chain couples TRBV4-1 to TRBJ2-1; TRBD2 matches 12 bases. Germline CDR1 MGHRA, CDR2 YSYEKL. The CDR3 loop spans 17 amino acids. The V and J ends lost 1 base and 3 bases, in that order; junction bases with no gene match: 4. CDR3 region: CASSQAGTSGRYNEQFF. The CDR3 DNA follows: TGCGCCAGCAGCCAAGCAGGGACTAGCGGGCGCTACAATGAGCAGTTCTTC.

The sample holds a few counts of this clonotype. The chain recombines TRBV5-5 with TRBJ1-6, with D hard to call. The V and J ends lost 4 bases and 0 bases respectively, with 11 bases between them. Germline V gene lookup returns CDR1 SGHKS and CDR2 YYEKEE (reference sequence). This CDR3 region has 16 residues. CDR3 DNA sequence: TGTGCCAGCAGCCTCTTCGCAGGCTCCTATAATTCACCCCTCCACTTT. Residues: CASSLFAGSYNSPLHF.

The chain carries TRBV5-1 and TRBJ1-1; tentative D call: TRBD1 (5 bases). Germline V gene sequence: CDR1 SGHRS, CDR2 YFSETQ. V was cut by 10 bases and J by 4 bases, with 17 bases left in between. The CDR3 has 13 amino acids. The CDR3 spells CASSGAGITEAFF. The DNA for the CDR3 is TGCGCCTCCTCCGGGGCAGGAATCACTGAAGCTTTCTTT.

The chain carries TRBV11-2 and TRBJ2-5; 7 bases fit TRBD2. This CDR3 contains 15 residues. CDR1 is SGHAT and CDR2 is FQNNGV in the germline V gene. J was trimmed by 2 bases and V by 6 bases; bases with no gene match: 9. CDR3 DNA sequence: TGTGCCAGCAGTGGCCAGCGGGGATCACAAGAGACCCAGTACTTC. Encoded protein: CASSGQRGSQETQYF. The variable domain in full, with the rest retrieved from reference TRBV11-2 and TRBJ2-5, is EAGVAQSPRYKIIEKRQSVAFWCNPISGHATLYWYQQILGQGPKLLIQFQNNGVVDDSQLPKDRFSAERLKGVDSTLKIQPAKLEDSAVYLCASSGQRGSQETQYFGPGTRLLVL.

The chain joins TRBV12-3 or TRBV12-4 to TRBJ2-3; possibly TRBD2 for D (7 bases). Trimming shortened V by 6 bases and J by 5 bases, and 21 bases separated the two germline ends. CDR3 size: 16 residues. This chain's CDR3 is CASSPWTRGGGDTQYF. Here the CDR3 DNA reads TGTGCCAGCAGCCCGTGGACTAGAGGGGGGGGAGATACGCAGTATTTT.